A single sample gave rise to the 10 T cell receptor beta chains below, sequenced in a study of Graves' ophthalmopathy and Graves' hyperthyroidism. CDR3 regions of TCR beta were amplified from RNA transcripts. Second-round multiplex PCR came after a first-round RT-PCR that employed HTBI primers. From the multiplex PCR reads, TCRdb called clonotypes with MiXCR, one entry per CDR3 protein. The sample lists about 400,000 distinct CDR3 sequences, around 19% occurring once. The material sequenced was peripheral blood. The receptors shown here come from a woman under 30 with Graves' ophthalmopathy.

At least ten counts were recorded for this clonotype. The rearrangement joins TRBV12-3 or TRBV12-4 to TRBJ2-7; perhaps TRBD1 as D (6 bases). The CDR3 sequence is 14 residues long. Deletions cut 5 bases from V and 3 bases from J, with 14 bases between. The CDR3: CASSLQGAVYEQYF. The DNA for the CDR3 is TGTGCCAGCAGTCTACAGGGAGCCGTCTACGAGCAGTACTTC.

V gene TRBV6-1 combines with J gene TRBJ2-5; D tentatively reads TRBD1 or TRBD2 (6 bases each). The germline CDR1 and CDR2 sequences are MNHNS and SASEGT. Trimming took off 7 bases at V and 3 bases at J, with 9 bases between the two ends. The CDR3 consists of 12 residues. The CDR3 loop is CASTGAEETQYF. DNA of the CDR3: TGTGCCAGCACGGGGGCTGAAGAGACCCAGTACTTC.

A note on this clonotype: Relative to the germline gene, one junction end is altered; a read error may explain this. V usage is TRBV12-3 or TRBV12-4 and J usage is TRBJ1-2, with 9 bases identical to TRBD1. The CDR3 contains 16 residues. The CDR3 region is CANSRDLRQGVHGYTF. The CDR3 DNA reads TGTGCCAACAGTCGCGACCTTCGACAGGGGGTGCATGGCTACACCTTC.

This clonotype was detected many times. This chain joins TRBV6-5 and TRBJ1-1; 8 bases are shared with TRBD1. Per germline, CDR1 MNHEY and CDR2 SVGAGI. V dropped 0 bases and J dropped 4; count of bases not matched to a gene: 1. This CDR3 has 14 amino acids. CDR3 residues: CASSYSGQGTEAFF. As DNA, the CDR3 is TGTGCCAGCAGTTACTCCGGACAGGGCACTGAAGCTTTCTTT.

This clonotype was counted many times. V and J are TRBV7-2 and TRBJ2-5, with D possibly matching TRBD2 (6 bases). The CDR3 contains 14 residues. Germline CDR1 SGHTA, CDR2 FQGNSA. Trimming stripped 4 bases from V and 0 bases from J, with 9 bases between. DNA of the CDR3: TGTGCCAGCAGCTCCACTAGCAACCAAGAGACCCAGTACTTC. This codes for CASSSTSNQETQYF. The full variable domain, with the rest looked up from reference TRBV7-2 and TRBJ2-5, is GAGVSQSPSNKVTEKGKDVELRCDPISGHTALYWYRQSLGQGLEFLIYFQGNSAPDKSGLPSDRFSAERTGGSVSTLTIQRTQQEDSAVYLCASSSTSNQETQYFGPGTRLLVL.

This chain links TRBV6-2 or TRBV6-3 with TRBJ1-2; 7 positions agree with TRBD1. The germline V gene has CDR1 MNHEY and CDR2 SVGEGT. Unmatched junction bases numbered 6, after V lost 0 bases and J lost 2 bases. The CDR3 loop spans 16 amino acids. This CDR3 is CASSYSGGGKNYGYTF. CDR3 nucleotide sequence: TGTGCCAGCAGTTACTCCGGAGGGGGCAAGAACTATGGCTACACCTTC.

The CDR3 spells CASSLRPDGGLSGNTIYF. The CDR3 region has the DNA TGTGCCAGCAGCTTAAGGCCCGATGGGGGCCTCTCTGGAAACACCATATATTTT. The J gene is TRBJ1-3, the V gene TRBV11-2, with D possibly being TRBD1 (6 bases). Germline V gene data show CDR1 as SGHAT and CDR2 as FQNNGV. The CDR3 consists of 18 residues. Trimming pared 2 bases from V and 0 bases from J, leaving 17 bases between. The entire variable domain, with the rest obtained from reference TRBV11-2 and TRBJ1-3, is as follows: EAGVAQSPRYKIIEKRQSVAFWCNPISGHATLYWYQQILGQGPKLLIQFQNNGVVDDSQLPKDRFSAERLKGVDSTLKIQPAKLEDSAVYLCASSLRPDGGLSGNTIYFGEGSWLTVV.

This rearrangement joins TRBV7-8 to TRBJ1-3, with D unclear. Germline V gene lookup returns CDR1 SGHVS and CDR2 FQNEAQ. The CDR3 covers 15 residues. The ends were cut back, 1 base at V and 4 bases at J, with 11 bases in the middle. In nucleotides, the CDR3 is TGTGCCAGCAGCTTAGGAGGCGGTATCGGAAACACCATATATTTT. This translates into CASSLGGGIGNTIYF.

Notes on this clonotype: Given a much more abundant clone one base away, this may be a read error. This chain connects TRBV28 to TRBJ1-1, with 7 bases identical to TRBD1. The germline CDR1 and CDR2 sequences are MDHEN and SYDVKM. The CDR3 spans 14 residues. V was clipped by 8 bases and J by 4 bases; unmatched bases: 10. The CDR3 region is CASGPPQGSTEAFF. CDR3 DNA: TGTGCCAGCGGGCCCCCACAGGGGAGCACTGAAGCTTTCTTT.

This clonotype showed up just once. V gene TRBV15 combines with J gene TRBJ1-2, with D maybe TRBD1 (5 bases). V lost 4 bases and J lost 4, with 10 bases in between. The germline CDR1 and CDR2 sequences are LNHNV and YYDKDF (reference sequence). CDR3 length: 13 residues. The CDR3 region is CATSTRQSYGYTF. The CDR3 coding sequence is TGTGCCACCAGCACTCGACAGTCCTATGGCTACACCTTC.